These 27 T cell receptor beta chains were all obtained from the same sample, sequenced in a study of identical twins. TCRdb processed the 5' RACE reads anew with MiXCR; each CDR3 protein has one entry. This sample has about 690,000 distinct CDR3 sequences, with approximately 6.1% found just once. The sample comprised naive T cells sorted from blood. The receptors originated from a man aged 18 to 30 in good health.

Ten or more counts support this clonotype. V usage is TRBV10-3 and J usage is TRBJ2-2; D might be TRBD2 (6 bases). The V gene's germline CDR1 is ENHRY and CDR2 SYGVKD. V was shortened by 0 bases and J by 5 bases, with 13 bases between the two germline ends. The CDR3 runs 16 residues. The CDR3 protein is CAISESIGRLTGELFF. DNA for the CDR3: TGTGCCATCAGTGAGTCTATCGGGAGATTGACCGGGGAGCTGTTTTTT.

V is TRBV20-1 and J is TRBJ2-5; 7 nucleotides line up with TRBD2. The CDR3 consists of 15 residues. V trimming: 3 bases; J trimming: 3 bases; junction bases outside the gene matches: 10. Germline V gene data show CDR1 as DFQATT and CDR2 as SNEGSKA (reference sequence). As DNA, the CDR3 is TGCAGTGCTAGTTCTGCGGGAGCGTCGGAAGAGACCCAGTACTTC. This sequence encodes CSASSAGASEETQYF.

In the case of this clonotype: No conserved phenylalanine or tryptophan is present at the end of the CDR3, so a read error is the likely explanation. The chain joins TRBV3-1 to TRBJ2-7; D is ambiguous. Germline loops: CDR1 LGHDT, CDR2 YNNKEL (reference sequence). V lost 1 base and J lost 4, with 14 bases in between. This CDR3 contains 15 residues. Here the CDR3 reads CASSQVPDGGYEQYS. Written as DNA, the CDR3 is TGTGCCAGCAGCCAAGTGCCGGACGGCGGTTACGAGCAGTACTCC.

This clonotype came up many times. This chain uses TRBV6-1 with TRBJ2-3, with 7 bases fitting TRBD1. The CDR3 runs 15 residues. Germline V lookup: CDR1 MNHNS, CDR2 SASEGT. The V and J ends lost 8 bases and 2 bases, in that order; junction bases with no gene match: 10. The CDR3 DNA reads TGTGCCAGCGCGAACCGGGACAGTTACACAGATACGCAGTATTTT. Translated: CASANRDSYTDTQYF.

The table lists this clonotype with many counts. The CDR3 DNA sequence: TGCAGTGCCACCGGGAGCGGCACAGATACGCAGTATTTT. Its translation is CSATGSGTDTQYF. The chain recombines TRBV20-1 with TRBJ2-3; TRBD2 might be the D (6 bases). The CDR3 spans 13 residues. Trimming took 6 bases from V and 1 from J, leaving 11 bases between them. Germline CDR1 is DFQATT and CDR2 is SNEGSKA (reference sequence).

In this sample, this clonotype turned up many times. For the CDR3, the DNA is TGCAGTGCTAGCGCCGGGACAGGGCAAACTCTAGCCAAAAACATTCAGTACTTC. This sequence encodes CSASAGTGQTLAKNIQYF. The chain joins TRBV20-1 to TRBJ2-4, with 9 bases fitting TRBD1. This CDR3 has 18 amino acids. Germline V lookup: CDR1 DFQATT, CDR2 SNEGSKA (reference sequence). V was clipped by 3 bases and J by 0 bases; unmatched bases: 12.

This clonotype was counted ten times or more. The chain links TRBV12-3 or TRBV12-4 to TRBJ2-7; TRBD1 aligns across 8 bases. The CDR3 runs 15 residues. V lost 5 bases and J lost 6; bases outside the gene matches: 12. CDR3 sequence (DNA): TGTGCCAGCAGTCACGGGGACACAGGGGGTGGCGAGCAGTACTTC. Translating it yields CASSHGDTGGGEQYF.

There are many counts of this clonotype. The rearrangement links TRBV29-1 to TRBJ2-1, with D uncertain. This CDR3 region has 12 residues. V was clipped by 3 bases and J by 3 bases, with 6 bases between them. Germline-derived CDR1 and CDR2 are SQVTM and ANQGSEA. The DNA of the CDR3 is TGCAGCGTTGAGACTCTCTACAATGAGCAGTTCTTC. It specifies CSVETLYNEQFF.

Ten or more counts support this clonotype. The rearrangement uses TRBV11-2 and TRBJ2-1, with TRBD2 as a possible D gene (6 bases). V was trimmed by 5 bases and J by 7 bases, leaving 21 bases between them. Germline CDR1 SGHAT, CDR2 FQNNGV. This CDR3 spans 16 amino acids. The CDR3 sequence is CASSGGLTGARNEQFF. CDR3 sequence (DNA): TGTGCCAGCAGCGGAGGCCTGACGGGAGCAAGGAATGAGCAGTTCTTC.

V usage is TRBV5-1 and J usage is TRBJ2-2, with D possibly matching TRBD2 (6 bases). The germline CDR1 and CDR2 sequences are SGHRS and YFSETQ. The CDR3 length is 13 residues. The germline V and J ends were trimmed by 7 bases and 7 bases, with 14 bases remaining between them. The CDR3 is CASGRESGGELFF. DNA for the CDR3: TGCGCCAGCGGACGGGAGTCGGGCGGGGAGCTGTTTTTT. The whole variable domain, filled in from reference TRBV5-1 and TRBJ2-2, reads KAGVTQTPRYLIKTRGQQVTLSCSPISGHRSVSWYQQTPGQGLQFLFEYFSETQRNKGNFPGRFSGRQFSNSRSEMNVSTLELGDSALYLCASGRESGGELFFGEGSRLTVL.

The chain is built from TRBV4-3 and TRBJ1-1; a possible D gene is TRBD1 (5 bases). This CDR3 spans 16 amino acids. Germline values: CDR1 LGHNA, CDR2 YSLEER. V was clipped by 0 bases and J by 4 bases, with 15 bases between them. The DNA of the CDR3 is TGCGCCAGCAGCCAAGATCATGGCAGGGCTTCCACTGAAGCTTTCTTT. Translation: CASSQDHGRASTEAFF.

CDR3 nucleotides: TGTGCCAGCAGCATCGGGGTTAATCAGCCCCAGCATTTT. Translation: CASSIGVNQPQHF. V and J are TRBV3-1 and TRBJ1-5; D uncertain. Germline V gene data show CDR1 as LGHDT and CDR2 as YNNKEL (reference sequence). The CDR3 loop spans 13 amino acids. V shed 5 bases and J shed 4 bases, with 9 bases lying between them.

The table lists this clonotype with many counts. No DNA is shown, since the ends of the CDR3 on it are uncertain; the CDR3 is the one TCRdb lists. V gene TRBV27 combines with J gene TRBJ2-1. A total of 12 residues make up the CDR3, ends included. From germline, CDR1 is MNHEY and CDR2 SMNVEV (reference sequence). CDR3 amino acids: CASSSSVGEQFF.

This clonotype was recorded many times. The chain joins TRBV15 to TRBJ2-7; D may be TRBD2 (6 bases). Germline assignment: CDR1 LNHNV and CDR2 YYDKDF (reference sequence). CDR3 size: 16 residues. The V gene lost 0 bases and the J gene lost 2 bases, with 14 bases spanning the gap. The CDR3 here is CATSRDFSAGTYEQYV. The CDR3 DNA is TGTGCCACCAGCAGAGATTTCTCAGCGGGCACCTACGAGCAGTACGTC.

This clonotype was detected ten times or more. This sequence joins TRBV12-5 and TRBJ2-5; unclear D gene. Germline-derived CDR1 and CDR2 are LGHNT and FRNRAP. V gave up 3 bases and J gave up 5 bases, with 13 bases separating them. The CDR3 consists of 14 residues. For the CDR3, the DNA is TGTGCTAGTGGTTTAGCGCCCGAAGGGGAGACCCAGTACTTC. Amino acid sequence: CASGLAPEGETQYF.

A few counts support this clonotype. The gene calls are TRBV9 and TRBJ2-2; D is possibly TRBD1 (5 bases). The V gene's germline CDR1 is SGDLS and CDR2 YYNGEE. The CDR3 has 15 amino acids. V was shortened by 1 base and J by 6 bases, with 13 bases between the two germline ends. The CDR3 sequence is CASSVRQGRPGELFF. CDR3 in DNA: TGTGCCAGCAGCGTAAGGCAGGGCCGTCCCGGGGAGCTGTTTTTT.

In its sample, this clonotype was seen many times. V gene TRBV15 combines with J gene TRBJ2-4; D assignment may be TRBD1 or TRBD2 (5 bases each). The CDR3 sequence is 12 residues long. The germline V gene encodes CDR1 LNHNV and CDR2 YYDKDF (reference sequence). With 8 bases removed from V and 3 bases from J, the gap between germline ends came to 8 bases. The CDR3 is CATRGGKNIQYF. CDR3 coding DNA: TGTGCCACCCGGGGCGGCAAAAACATTCAGTACTTC.

The chain has TRBV9 and TRBJ2-3; TRBD2 matches 11 bases. The V gene's germline CDR1 is SGDLS and CDR2 YYNGEE. This CDR3 spans 17 amino acids. V lost 0 bases to trimming and J lost 3 bases; unmatched junction nucleotides: 6. CDR3 sequence (DNA): TGTGCCAGCAGCGTAGACATAGCGGGAGGGCTAACAGATACGCAGTATTTT. Translated: CASSVDIAGGLTDTQYF. Drawing the rest from reference TRBV9 and TRBJ2-3, the complete variable domain is DSGVTQTPKHLITATGQRVTLRCSPRSGDLSVYWYQQSLDQGLQFLIQYYNGEERAKGNILERFSAQQFPDLHSELNLSSLELGDSALYFCASSVDIAGGLTDTQYFGPGTRLTVL.

This clonotype was observed at least ten times. The rearrangement uses TRBV24-1 and TRBJ2-1; D might be TRBD2 (7 bases). There are 13 residues in the CDR3. Trimming removed 4 bases from V and 9 bases from J, with 12 bases in between. Germline V gives CDR1 KGHDR, CDR2 SFDVKD. The CDR3 reads CATSDMGGPEQFF. The CDR3 coding sequence is TGTGCCACCAGTGACATGGGGGGGCCTGAGCAGTTCTTC.

This rearrangement joins TRBV10-3 to TRBJ1-2, with D possibly matching TRBD1 (6 bases). Trimming left V 0 bases short and J 2 bases short, with 10 bases between. The CDR3 loop spans 15 amino acids. Germline lookup yields CDR1 ENHRY and CDR2 SYGVKD. Written as DNA, the CDR3 is TGTGCCATCAGTGAGTCGGACAGCCAAAACTATGGCTACACCTTC. Protein product: CAISESDSQNYGYTF.

This chain uses TRBV7-7 with TRBJ2-1; 8 positions match TRBD1. Germline values: CDR1 SSHAT, CDR2 FNYEAQ (reference sequence). V was pared by 5 bases and J by 5 bases, with 5 bases of the junction left unmatched. The CDR3 contains 14 residues. The CDR3 sequence: CASSAGQGHNEQFF. CDR3 coding DNA: TGTGCCAGCAGCGCTGGACAGGGCCACAATGAGCAGTTCTTC.

This clonotype was seen at least ten times. V is TRBV10-3 and J is TRBJ1-2, with D perhaps matching TRBD1 (5 bases). The CDR3 is 13 amino acids. Germline V gene sequence: CDR1 ENHRY, CDR2 SYGVKD. V lost 3 bases to trimming and J lost 13 bases, with 18 bases between them. The CDR3 is CAISDQRGEGSTF. The CDR3 coding sequence is TGTGCCATCAGTGATCAAAGGGGCGAGGGATCCACCTTC.

The sample holds a few counts of this clonotype. The CDR3: CATHKGQGAEFF. In nucleotides, the CDR3 is TGTGCCACCCACAAGGGACAGGGGGCCGAGTTCTTC. The chain recombines TRBV6-5 with TRBJ2-1; the match to TRBD1 covers 12 bases. Trimming cost V 10 bases and J 14 bases; bases outside gene matches: 9. CDR3 size: 12 residues. The germline gives CDR1 MNHEY, CDR2 SVGAGI.

This clonotype was counted ten times or more. The J gene is TRBJ2-1, the V gene TRBV7-2; possibly TRBD1 or TRBD2 for D (5 bases each). Trimming cost V 5 bases and J 6 bases, with 20 bases left between them. CDR3 size: 16 residues. Germline-derived CDR1 and CDR2 are SGHTA and FQGNSA. CDR3 loop: CASSIGTGKHPNEQFF. In DNA form, the CDR3 reads TGTGCCAGCAGCATAGGGACCGGTAAGCATCCCAATGAGCAGTTCTTC. The variable domain in full, with the rest retrieved from reference TRBV7-2 and TRBJ2-1, is GAGVSQSPSNKVTEKGKDVELRCDPISGHTALYWYRQSLGQGLEFLIYFQGNSAPDKSGLPSDRFSAERTGGSVSTLTIQRTQQEDSAVYLCASSIGTGKHPNEQFFGPGTRLTVL.

This clonotype was counted only a few times. This chain links TRBV15 with TRBJ2-3; no definite D call. Trimming cost V 5 bases and J 7 bases, with 22 bases left between them. CDR1 and CDR2 (germline): LNHNV, YYDKDF (reference sequence). The CDR3 contains 16 residues. CDR3 loop: CATSSHGPDSRYTQYF. Written as DNA, the CDR3 is TGTGCCACCAGCTCCCATGGTCCTGACTCCAGGTATACGCAGTATTTT.

There are many counts of this clonotype. The chain couples TRBV11-2 to TRBJ2-7, with 7 bases that match TRBD1. The CDR3 totals 14 residues. The V and J ends lost 4 bases and 4 bases, in that order; junction bases with no gene match: 7. Germline assignment: CDR1 SGHAT and CDR2 FQNNGV. Written as DNA, the CDR3 is TGTGCCAGCAGCTCCGGACAGGTGAAGTACGAGCAGTACGTC. It yields the protein CASSSGQVKYEQYV.

This clonotype was observed at least ten times. The chain combines TRBV10-3 with TRBJ2-7; D is ambiguous. This CDR3 is 13 amino acids long. The germline V and J ends were trimmed by 3 bases and 9 bases, with 15 bases remaining between them. Germline lookup yields CDR1 ENHRY and CDR2 SYGVKD. CDR3 DNA sequence: TGTGCCATCAGTGAAGAGCCCGGTCGGGTGCAGTACGTC. Translation: CAISEEPGRVQYV.